This T cell receptor (beta chain) was captured by sequencing in a study of T cell repertoires in cytomegalovirus infection. For the study at large: CMV epitopes, recently identified HLA-C-restricted and well-studied HLA-B-restricted, were used. CMV infection plus the matching HLA type was flagged by public TCR beta signatures.

Via MiXCR, TCRdb re-called the reads, giving one row per CDR3 protein. Among roughly 800,000 distinct CDR3 sequences listed, roughly 28% were seen once. This clonotype was picked up a small number of times. What it recognizes is unknown. Findings of the study overall: Ex vivo, HLA-C-restricted CMV-specific TCR beta clonotypes prevailed over the rest of the response. People with CMV and the relevant HLA were identified by cumulative public TCR beta family frequency.

The starting material was cultured CD8+ T cells from PBMCs, obtained from culture after CMV antigen stimulation. The clonotype was recovered from a human donor in good health (CMV status not recorded). Some clones in this sample may be carry-over from other donors' samples.

The CDR3 sequence is CASNTGGSTEAFF. For the CDR3, the DNA is TGTGCCAGCAACACAGGGGGTAGCACTGAAGCTTTCTTT. The genes are TRBV5-6 and TRBJ1-1; 8 nucleotides line up with TRBD1. The trim removed 6 bases at V and 4 bases at J, leaving 5 bases unmatched. Germline V CDR1 and CDR2: SGHDT, YYEEEE. The CDR3 is 13 residues long.